This T cell receptor beta chain derives from a study of blood T cell repertoires in COVID-19. This clone was observed a handful of times. Only in-frame clones appear in the TCRdb table, and some are missing; sequencing was by immunoSEQ multiplex PCR. The sample shows fewer than 200,000 clones, around 90% of them seen only once. CDR1 and CDR2 (germline): MGHRA, YSYEKL. V was clipped by 3 bases and J by 3 bases, with 9 bases between them. The CDR3 runs 13 residues. The sequenced material came from peripheral blood. This sequence originates from a man between 50 and 59 years old with acute or convalescent COVID-19. The chain is built from TRBV4-1 and TRBJ2-7; unclear D gene. CDR3: CASSQFVFYEQYF. CDR3 DNA: TGCGCCAGCAGCCAGTTCGTGTTCTACGAGCAGTACTTC.